A single sample is the source of the 32 T cell receptor beta chains below, sequenced in a study of preoperative IRX-2 immunotherapy in early breast cancer. Treatment described: preoperative locoregional IRX-2 cytokine immunotherapy. The protocol was immunoSEQ multiplex PCR, while the TCRdb copy is restricted to in-frame clones and leaves out a portion. There are 40,000 to 45,000 clones in the sample; approximately 75% occur only once, and roughly 1.2% lies in the top ten. The sample here was tumor tissue, taken after IRX-2 immunotherapy. These receptors all come from a human donor with breast cancer.

The chain has TRBV11-3 and TRBJ2-5; D is possibly TRBD1 (5 bases). The CDR3 length is 17 residues. Trimming took 3 bases from V and 0 from J, leaving 17 bases between them. Looked up from germline, CDR1 is SGHNT and CDR2 is YENEEA. Written as DNA, the CDR3 is TGTGCCAGCAGCTTCGCCTACAGGAGACTGTACCAAGAGACCCAGTACTTC. Residues: CASSFAYRRLYQETQYF.

The gene calls are TRBV7-4 and TRBJ2-1; D is possibly TRBD2 (6 bases). Trimming shortened V by 5 bases and J by 3 bases, and 23 bases separated the two germline ends. This CDR3 is 18 amino acids long. Per germline, CDR1 SGHVT and CDR2 SQSDAQ. The CDR3 sequence: CASSRRAVAGSFYNEQFF. The CDR3 DNA sequence: TGTGCCAGCAGCCGACGAGCGGTGGCGGGATCGTTCTACAATGAGCAGTTCTTC.

This rearrangement joins TRBV7-7 to TRBJ2-7, with 10 positions matching TRBD2. The junction had 10 bases not matched to a gene; V was cut back by 5 bases and J by 3 bases. This CDR3 has 16 residues. The germline gives CDR1 SSHAT, CDR2 FNYEAQ (reference sequence). DNA for the CDR3: TGTGCCAGCAGCGGTAAGAGGGGACTAGCGAGCTACGAGCAGTACTTC. Translated: CASSGKRGLASYEQYF.

This CDR3 reads CASSLGGGLDTEAFF. In DNA form, the CDR3 reads TGTGCCAGCAGCCTGGGAGGGGGGTTAGACACTGAAGCTTTCTTT. This chain connects TRBV7-2 to TRBJ1-1; perhaps TRBD1 as D (6 bases). CDR1 SGHTA and CDR2 FQGNSA come from the germline V gene. V lost 5 bases, J lost 3 bases, and 16 bases lay in between. The CDR3 is made up of 15 amino acids.

The V and J genes are TRBV11-3 and TRBJ2-7; TRBD2 aligns across 14 bases. V lost 0 bases and J lost 2; bases outside the gene matches: 6. The CDR3 spans 18 residues. The V gene's germline CDR1 is SGHNT and CDR2 YENEEA. In DNA, the CDR3 is TGTGCCAGCAGCTTAGAGAGGCGACTAGCGGGAGGGCCCTACGAGCAGTACTTC. Amino acids: CASSLERRLAGGPYEQYF.

The chain recombines TRBV19 with TRBJ2-1; 7 bases are a match to TRBD2. The CDR3 is made up of 16 amino acids. V dropped 1 base and J dropped 4; count of bases not matched to a gene: 7. Germline CDR1 LNHDA, CDR2 SQIVND (reference sequence). The CDR3 sequence is CASSIVAGARYNEQFF. As DNA, the CDR3 is TGTGCCAGTAGTATAGTTGCGGGAGCGAGATACAATGAGCAGTTCTTC.

This sequence joins TRBV6-8 and TRBJ2-3, with D perhaps matching TRBD2 (5 bases). The CDR3 length is 17 residues. CDR1 and CDR2 (germline): MNHGY, SAAAGT. V was trimmed by 5 bases and J by 1 base, leaving 19 bases between them. The CDR3: CASSAQGGSLGTDTQYF. DNA for the CDR3: TGTGCCAGCAGTGCCCAAGGTGGGAGCCTGGGCACAGATACGCAGTATTTT.

The rearrangement joins TRBV29-1 to TRBJ2-3, with D perhaps TRBD2 (5 bases). The CDR3 totals 14 residues. Trimming left V 3 bases short and J 3 bases short, with 13 bases between. CDR1 is SQVTM and CDR2 is ANQGSEA in the germline V gene. The CDR3 DNA is TGCAGCGTTGAGTTACCGGGGTCGACAGATACGCAGTATTTT. Translating gives CSVELPGSTDTQYF.

The rearrangement links TRBV30 to TRBJ2-6, with D hard to call. Trimming stripped 1 base from V and 1 base from J, with 5 bases between. There are 14 residues in the CDR3. The V gene's germline CDR1 is GTSNPN and CDR2 SVGIG (reference sequence). The CDR3 here is CAWSGSSGANVLTF. In nucleotides, the CDR3 is TGTGCCTGGAGTGGTTCATCTGGGGCCAACGTCCTGACTTTC.

This clone was counted only a few times. The gene calls are TRBV11-3 and TRBJ1-1, with D tentatively TRBD1 (6 bases). CDR3 size: 14 residues. Looked up from germline, CDR1 is SGHNT and CDR2 is YENEEA. The ends were cut back, 5 bases at V and 1 base at J, with 11 bases in the middle. In nucleotides, the CDR3 is TGTGCCAGCAGCCGACAGGACGGGAACACTGAAGCTTTCTTT. This gives the protein CASSRQDGNTEAFF.

The chain joins TRBV28 to TRBJ1-2; D is undetermined. The ends were cut back, 9 bases at V and 6 bases at J, with 17 bases in the middle. The CDR3 runs 13 residues. The germline V gene encodes CDR1 MDHEN and CDR2 SYDVKM. DNA for the CDR3: TGTGCCAGACCCGTGAGCGGCGGTGATGGCTACACCTTC. This translates into CARPVSGGDGYTF.

The genes are TRBV28 and TRBJ1-2; the match to TRBD1 covers 7 bases. CDR1 and CDR2 from the germline V gene are MDHEN and SYDVKM. The CDR3 consists of 15 residues. J was trimmed by 5 bases and V by 6 bases; bases with no gene match: 12. The CDR3 nucleotides read TGTGCCAGCAGCCTAGAAGGTAGGGGGCGATATGGCTACACCTTC. Amino acid sequence: CASSLEGRGRYGYTF.

CDR3 residues: CASSFSGDGEAGVSYNEQFF. The CDR3 coding sequence is TGTGCCAGCAGTTTCTCCGGTGATGGAGAAGCGGGAGTCTCCTACAATGAGCAGTTCTTC. The chain uses TRBV28 and TRBJ2-1; 8 nucleotides match TRBD2. Per germline, CDR1 MDHEN and CDR2 SYDVKM. J lost 0 bases, V lost 3 bases, and 16 bases had no gene match. The CDR3 has 20 residues.

This clone was observed a handful of times. The V gene is TRBV6-8, the J gene TRBJ2-3; perhaps D is TRBD1 or TRBD2 (5 bases each). V lost 10 bases and J 0 bases, leaving 14 bases between the germline ends. The germline V gene encodes CDR1 MNHGY and CDR2 SAAAGT. There are 14 residues in the CDR3. CDR3 amino acids: CAIRETSSTDTQYF. In nucleotides, the CDR3 is TGTGCCATCAGGGAGACTTCTAGCACAGATACGCAGTATTTT.

V gene TRBV19 combines with J gene TRBJ2-7, with TRBD1 matching 9 bases. Looked up from germline, CDR1 is LNHDA and CDR2 is SQIVND (reference sequence). V was pared by 6 bases and J by 0 bases, with 6 bases of the junction left unmatched. The CDR3 loop spans 15 amino acids. The CDR3 DNA reads as TGTGCCAGTAGCAGGACAGGGGTTTCCTCCTACGAGCAGTACTTC. Protein: CASSRTGVSSYEQYF.

V gene TRBV6-8 combines with J gene TRBJ2-7, with TRBD1 identical over 9 bases. Germline loops: CDR1 MNHGY, CDR2 SAAAGT. The V and J ends lost 7 bases and 0 bases, in that order; junction bases with no gene match: 10. The CDR3 sequence is 16 residues long. The CDR3 DNA reads TGTGCCAGCAAAATACGGGGACAGGGCAGCTCCTACGAGCAGTACTTC. Protein sequence: CASKIRGQGSSYEQYF.

The CDR3 DNA sequence: TGTGCCTGGAGTGTATATGCGACAGATACGCAGTATTTT. Translating gives CAWSVYATDTQYF. This chain joins TRBV30 and TRBJ2-3; D gene uncertain. Germline-derived CDR1 and CDR2 are GTSNPN and SVGIG (reference sequence). V lost 0 bases to trimming and J lost 3 bases, with 7 bases between them. The CDR3 spans 13 residues.

The table lists this clone with a count of one. This chain uses TRBV14 with TRBJ1-5; no clear D gene. CDR3 length: 13 residues. V lost 1 base, J lost 5 bases, and 6 bases lay in between. Germline V gene sequence: CDR1 SGHDN, CDR2 FVKESK. CDR3 loop: CASSQAVHQPQHF. Written as DNA, the CDR3 is TGTGCCAGCAGCCAAGCAGTGCATCAGCCCCAGCATTTT.

This sequence joins TRBV15 and TRBJ1-2, with D possibly matching TRBD1 (5 bases). This CDR3 has 14 residues. Germline assignment: CDR1 LNHNV and CDR2 YYDKDF (reference sequence). The germline V and J ends were trimmed by 9 bases and 2 bases, with 16 bases remaining between them. The CDR3 loop is CATNGARYNYGYTF. CDR3 sequence (DNA): TGTGCCACGAATGGGGCGCGGTACAACTATGGCTACACCTTC. Full variable domain (outside the CDR3, taken from reference TRBV15 and TRBJ1-2): DAMVIQNPRYQVTQFGKPVTLSCSQTLNHNVMYWYQQKSSQAPKLLFHYYDKDFNNEADTPDNFQSRRPNTSFCFLDIRSPGLGDTAMYLCATNGARYNYGYTFGSGTRLTVV.

This chain links TRBV1 with TRBJ2-7; the DNA was not compared with TRBD2, the D call given in the table. TRBV1 is termed a pseudogene. CDR3 length: 16 residues. The chain's CDR3 is CASSQGSGLAGAEQYF. CDR3 in DNA: TGCGCCAGCAGCCAAGGTTCGGGACTAGCGGGAGCCGAGCAGTACTTC.

The chain employs TRBV29-1 and TRBJ2-2, with D perhaps matching TRBD1 (6 bases). V lost 3 bases and J lost 1, with 12 bases in between. The CDR3 length is 15 residues. The germline CDR1 and CDR2 sequences are SQVTM and ANQGSEA. The CDR3 protein is CSVDGGHWNTGELFF. The CDR3 nucleotides are TGCAGCGTTGATGGGGGACACTGGAACACCGGGGAGCTGTTTTTT.

This clone was seen a single time. The rearrangement joins TRBV28 to TRBJ2-3, with 8 bases aligning to TRBD2. Germline V gene lookup returns CDR1 MDHEN and CDR2 SYDVKM. The CDR3 runs to 16 residues. V was clipped by 5 bases and J by 2 bases; unmatched bases: 9. CDR3 nucleotides: TGTGCCAGCAGTGCCTTCGGGGGGGATCTCACAGATACGCAGTATTTT. Protein: CASSAFGGDLTDTQYF.

The V and J genes are TRBV1 and TRBJ2-1; the D segment call TRBD1 is taken from the table without a DNA check. TRBV1 is noted as a pseudogene. CDR3 length equals 14 residues. As DNA, the CDR3 is TGCGCCAGCAGCCAAAGGGGGAACTACAATGAGCAGTTCTTC. This translates into CASSQRGNYNEQFF.

The chain recombines TRBV6-8 with TRBJ1-1; D gene ambiguous. CDR1 is MNHGY, CDR2 SAAAGT, per germline. V was shortened by 0 bases and J by 0 bases, with 8 bases between the two germline ends. CDR3 length equals 15 residues. The CDR3 sequence is CASSYSQGVNTEAFF. CDR3 in DNA: TGTGCCAGCAGTTACTCACAAGGCGTGAACACTGAAGCTTTCTTT.

The V call is TRBV5-1, the J call TRBJ1-6, with TRBD1 matching over 8 bases. The J segment lost 5 bases and the V segment lost 0 bases, leaving 1 base of the junction unmatched. CDR1 is SGHRS, CDR2 YFSETQ, per germline. The CDR3 has 15 amino acids. As DNA, the CDR3 is TGCGCCAGCAGCTTGGAGGACAGGGATAATTCACCCCTCCACTTT. Its translation: CASSLEDRDNSPLHF.

Here the CDR3 DNA reads TGTGCCAGCAGCTTAGACGACAGGACTTATTATGGCTACACCTTC. Amino acid sequence: CASSLDDRTYYGYTF. This sequence joins TRBV11-3 and TRBJ1-2, with a weak D call TRBD1 (6 bases). The CDR3 consists of 15 residues. Germline V gene lookup returns CDR1 SGHNT and CDR2 YENEEA. V was trimmed by 0 bases and J by 5 bases, leaving 13 bases between them.

This clone came up a few times. The rearrangement uses TRBV11-3 and TRBJ2-7; the match to TRBD2 covers 11 bases. This CDR3 contains 14 residues. From germline, CDR1 is SGHNT and CDR2 YENEEA. V lost 5 bases and J lost 6; bases outside the gene matches: 6. In DNA form, the CDR3 reads TGTGCCAGCAGCATACTAGCGGGGGCCGCCGAGCAGTACTTC. It yields the protein CASSILAGAAEQYF.

This clone occurred a few times. This chain connects TRBV6-8 to TRBJ2-1; D is perhaps TRBD1 (6 bases). The CDR3 extends over 14 amino acids. The V and J ends lost 7 bases and 6 bases respectively, with 16 bases between them. Germline CDR1 and CDR2: MNHGY and SAAAGT. The CDR3 loop is CASTTGQGSNEQFF. In nucleotides, the CDR3 is TGTGCCAGCACTACGGGACAAGGAAGCAATGAGCAGTTCTTC.

J is TRBJ2-3 and V is TRBV19, with a weak D call TRBD1 (5 bases). This CDR3 is 16 amino acids long. Looked up from germline, CDR1 is LNHDA and CDR2 is SQIVND (reference sequence). Between the trimmed V and J ends, which lost 3 bases and 0 bases, there was a span of 13 bases. The CDR3 nucleotides are TGTGCCAGTAGTATTACAGGACCCTCTAGCACAGATACGCAGTATTTT. Translating it yields CASSITGPSSTDTQYF.

The J gene is TRBJ1-1, the V gene TRBV6-8; D is ambiguous. Trimming shortened V by 10 bases and J by 1 base, and 10 bases separated the two germline ends. Germline assignment: CDR1 MNHGY and CDR2 SAAAGT. The length of the CDR3 is 12 residues. As DNA, the CDR3 is TGTGCCACCAGAGTGGGGAACACTGAAGCTTTCTTT. It is translated as CATRVGNTEAFF.

This clone was seen more than once but under ten times. This sequence joins TRBV11-3 and TRBJ2-3; 9 nucleotides align to TRBD1. The germline CDR1 and CDR2 sequences are SGHNT and YENEEA. Trimming at V came to 3 bases and at J to 3 bases, leaving 4 bases not matched to a gene. The CDR3 totals 15 residues. The chain's CDR3 is CASSFAGTGTDTQYF. CDR3 sequence (DNA): TGTGCCAGCAGCTTCGCCGGGACAGGGACAGATACGCAGTATTTT.

The J gene is TRBJ2-1, the V gene TRBV6-7; no firm D call. TRBV6-7 is labeled an ORF, and its function is uncertain. The CDR3 consists of 12 residues. V was pared by 6 bases and J by 5 bases, with 8 bases between. The CDR3 DNA sequence: TGTGCCAGCAGGGTCCTACACAATGAGCAGTTCTTC. It encodes CASRVLHNEQFF.